This T cell receptor beta chain was retrieved from a study of blood T cell repertoires in COVID-19. In the study overall: Samples came from the United States, Italy and Spain, spanning acute and convalescent COVID-19.

Per the original data handling: Reference gene primer amplification gave estimated nucleated cell counts. Sequencing was performed with immunoSEQ multiplex PCR; in TCRdb, only in-frame clones are kept and a portion is missing. That table gives V, J and clone size, and the DNA gave D and trimming. The sample includes 50,000 to 65,000 clones, roughly 84% of them seen just once. Sequenced: peripheral blood. The clonotype originates from a man in his sixties with COVID-19, enrolled during active disease.

CDR3 bases: TGTGCCAGCAGCTTAGTCCCGACTCGGACCGGGGAGCTGTTTTTT. As protein: CASSLVPTRTGELFF. The chain links TRBV7-2 to TRBJ2-2; the D is unclear. Germline values: CDR1 SGHTA, CDR2 FQGNSA. The V end lost 1 base, the J end lost 5 bases, and 11 bases lay between the germline ends. The CDR3 sequence is 15 residues long. Full variable domain (missing parts from reference TRBV7-2 and TRBJ2-2): GAGVSQSPSNKVTEKGKDVELRCDPISGHTALYWYRQSLGQGLEFLIYFQGNSAPDKSGLPSDRFSAERTGGSVSTLTIQRTQQEDSAVYLCASSLVPTRTGELFFGEGSRLTVL.